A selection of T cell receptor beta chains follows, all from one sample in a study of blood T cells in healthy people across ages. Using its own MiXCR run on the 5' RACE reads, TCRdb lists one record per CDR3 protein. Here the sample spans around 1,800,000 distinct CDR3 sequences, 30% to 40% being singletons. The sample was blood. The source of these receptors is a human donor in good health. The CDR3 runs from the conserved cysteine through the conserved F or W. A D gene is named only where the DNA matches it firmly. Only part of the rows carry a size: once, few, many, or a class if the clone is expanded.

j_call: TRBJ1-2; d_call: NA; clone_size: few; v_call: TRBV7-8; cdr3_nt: TGTGCCAGCAGCCCACGGAGGGACCTGTATGGCTACACCTTC; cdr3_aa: CASSPRRDLYGYTF
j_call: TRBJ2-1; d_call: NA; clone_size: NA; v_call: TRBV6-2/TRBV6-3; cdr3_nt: TGTGCCAGTTTCGACCCTACAGGGATGCATGAGCAGTTCTTC; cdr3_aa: CASFDPTGMHEQFF
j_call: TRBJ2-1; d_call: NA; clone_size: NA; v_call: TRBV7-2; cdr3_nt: TGTGCCAGCAGCCAGAATCTGGGGGTTGGAGACAATGAGCAGTTCTTC; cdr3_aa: CASSQNLGVGDNEQFF
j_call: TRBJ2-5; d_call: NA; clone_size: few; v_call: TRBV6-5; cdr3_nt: TGTGCCAGCAGCTCGGACGCAGGGTTACAAGAGACCCAGTACTTC; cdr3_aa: CASSSDAGLQETQYF
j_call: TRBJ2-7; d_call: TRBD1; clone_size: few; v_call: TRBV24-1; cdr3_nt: TGTGCCACCAGTGATTCCGGGACAGCATCCTACGAGCAGTACTTC; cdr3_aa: CATSDSGTASYEQYF
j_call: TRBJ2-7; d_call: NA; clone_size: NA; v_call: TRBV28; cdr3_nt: TGTGCCAGCAGTCCAAATGGGTCAGGGTACCTATACGAGCAGTACTTC; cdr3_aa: CASSPNGSGYLYEQYF
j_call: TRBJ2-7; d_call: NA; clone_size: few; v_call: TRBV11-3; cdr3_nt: TGTGCCAGCAGCCCCCGACGTGGGCGGGGCTCCTACGAGCAGTACTTC; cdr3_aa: CASSPRRGRGSYEQYF
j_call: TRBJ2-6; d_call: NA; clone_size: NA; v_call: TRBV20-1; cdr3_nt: TGCAGTGCCTCCCCGGCAGGGGCCAACGTCCTGACTTTC; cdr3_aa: CSASPAGANVLTF
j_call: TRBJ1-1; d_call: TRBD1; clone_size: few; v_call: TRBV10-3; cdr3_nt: TGTGCCGCATCCCCGCTTGGGGACAGGGGGGCTGAAGCTTTCTTT; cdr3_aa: CAASPLGDRGAEAFF
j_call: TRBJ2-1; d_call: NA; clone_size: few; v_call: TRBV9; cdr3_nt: TGTGCCAGCAGCGTAGGGGAGCGGAATGAGCAGTTCTTC; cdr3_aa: CASSVGERNEQFF
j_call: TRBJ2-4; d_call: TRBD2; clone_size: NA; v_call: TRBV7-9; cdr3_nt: TGTGCCAGCAGCATTTCTAGCGGGGACGCCAAAAACATTCAGTACTTC; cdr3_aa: CASSISSGDAKNIQYF
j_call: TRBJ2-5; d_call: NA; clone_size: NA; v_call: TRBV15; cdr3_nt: TGTGCCACCAGCACATATCTGGCTGCCAAAGAGACCCAGTACTTC; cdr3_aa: CATSTYLAAKETQYF
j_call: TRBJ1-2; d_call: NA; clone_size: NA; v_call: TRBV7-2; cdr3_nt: TGTGCCAGCAGCTTAGGGCAGGCCTATTCCTATGGCTACACCTTC; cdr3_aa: CASSLGQAYSYGYTF
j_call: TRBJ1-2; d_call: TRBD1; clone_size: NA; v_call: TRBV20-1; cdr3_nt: TGCAGTGCAACCGGACAGGGATTTGGCTACACCTTC; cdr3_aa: CSATGQGFGYTF
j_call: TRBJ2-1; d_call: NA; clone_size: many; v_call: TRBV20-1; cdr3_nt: TGCAGTGCGGGGGCGGACGGGAGAAAGAATGAGCAGTTCTTC; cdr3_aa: CSAGADGRKNEQFF
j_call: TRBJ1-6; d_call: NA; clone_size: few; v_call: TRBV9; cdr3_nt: TGTGCCAGCAGCACCGAGGACAGAAGCTCCTATAATTCACCCCTCCACTTT; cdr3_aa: CASSTEDRSSYNSPLHF
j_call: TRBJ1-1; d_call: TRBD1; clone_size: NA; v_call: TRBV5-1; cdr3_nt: TGCGCCAGCAGCTCAACAGGGGGCCGGGCGAACACTGAAGCTTTCTTT; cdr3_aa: CASSSTGGRANTEAFF
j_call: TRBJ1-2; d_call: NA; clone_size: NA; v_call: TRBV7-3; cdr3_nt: TGTGGCAACATCCTCAGGGACGGCTATGGCTACACCTTC; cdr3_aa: CGNILRDGYGYTF
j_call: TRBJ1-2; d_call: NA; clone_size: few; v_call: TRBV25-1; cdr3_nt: TGTGCCAGCAGTGAATTTACAGGGAGCCCGCGGGACTATGGCTACACCTTC; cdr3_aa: CASSEFTGSPRDYGYTF
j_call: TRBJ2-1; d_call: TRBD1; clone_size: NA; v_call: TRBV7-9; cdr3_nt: TGTGCCAGCAGCCCCGGACAGGGGTATACTAATGAGCAGTTCTTC; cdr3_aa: CASSPGQGYTNEQFF
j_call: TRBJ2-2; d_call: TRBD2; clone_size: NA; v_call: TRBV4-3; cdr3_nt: TGCGCCAGCAGCCATGACGGGGGGACCGGGGAGCTGTTTTTT; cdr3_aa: CASSHDGGTGELFF
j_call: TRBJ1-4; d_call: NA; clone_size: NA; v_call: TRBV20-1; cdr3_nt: TGCAGTGGCTCCGGGTCCAAACGTAAAGGGGGTAATGAAAAACTGTTTTTT; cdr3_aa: CSGSGSKRKGGNEKLFF
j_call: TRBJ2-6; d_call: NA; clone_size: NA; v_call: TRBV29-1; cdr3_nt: TGCAGCGTTGTGGGGAACTCTGGGGCCAACGTCCTGACTTTC; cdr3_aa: CSVVGNSGANVLTF
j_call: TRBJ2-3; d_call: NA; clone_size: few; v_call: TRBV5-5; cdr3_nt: TGTGCCAGCAGCCAGACGGGGGCTCCTAGCACAGATACGCAGTATTTT; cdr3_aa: CASSQTGAPSTDTQYF
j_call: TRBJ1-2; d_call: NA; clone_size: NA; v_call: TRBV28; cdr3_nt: TGTGCCAGCAGCCCCCTCGGCGGCAGTCTCTATGGCTACACCTTC; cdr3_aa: CASSPLGGSLYGYTF
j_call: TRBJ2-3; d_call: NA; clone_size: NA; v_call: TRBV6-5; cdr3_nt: TGTGCCAGCAACACGTGGGGAGGTACGCAGTATTTT; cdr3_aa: CASNTWGGTQYF
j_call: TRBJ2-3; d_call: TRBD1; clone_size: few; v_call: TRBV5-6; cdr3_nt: TGTGCCAGTACAGGGGATGGCGCAGATACGCAGTATTTT; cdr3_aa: CASTGDGADTQYF
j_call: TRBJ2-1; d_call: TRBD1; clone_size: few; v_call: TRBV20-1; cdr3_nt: TGCAGTGCTTGGGACAGGGTCTTCTACAATGAGCAGTTCTTC; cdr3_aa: CSAWDRVFYNEQFF
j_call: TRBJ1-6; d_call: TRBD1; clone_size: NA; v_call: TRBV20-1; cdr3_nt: TGCAGTGCTATTCGGGACAGGGGTGATTCACCCCTCCACTTT; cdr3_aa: CSAIRDRGDSPLHF
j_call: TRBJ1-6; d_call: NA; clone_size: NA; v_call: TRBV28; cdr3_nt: TGTGCCAGCACTTTCGGGACGGTGAATTCACCCCTCCACTTT; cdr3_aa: CASTFGTVNSPLHF
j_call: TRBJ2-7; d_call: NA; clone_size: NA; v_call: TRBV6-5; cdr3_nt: TGTGCCACTGGGGGGACGACAACCTACGAGCAGTACTTC; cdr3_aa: CATGGTTTYEQYF
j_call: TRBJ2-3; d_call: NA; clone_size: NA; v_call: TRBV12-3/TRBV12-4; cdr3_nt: TGTGCCAGCAGCCCGAGAGTGAGCCCAGATACGCAGTATTTT; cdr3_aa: CASSPRVSPDTQYF
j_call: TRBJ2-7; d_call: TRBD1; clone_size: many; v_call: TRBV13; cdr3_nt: TGTGCCAGCAGCCGGCGACAGGGGGCTAACGAGCAGTACTTC; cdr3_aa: CASSRRQGANEQYF
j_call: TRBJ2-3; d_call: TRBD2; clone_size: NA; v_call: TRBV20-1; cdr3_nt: TGCAGTGCCATGGGACTAGCGGGAACAGATACGCAGTATTTT; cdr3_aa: CSAMGLAGTDTQYF
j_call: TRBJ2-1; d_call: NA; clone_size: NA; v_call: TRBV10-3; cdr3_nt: TGTGCCATCAGTGAATTTAAGAGGACGGCGGGGTCCTACAATGAGCAGTTCTTC; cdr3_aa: CAISEFKRTAGSYNEQFF
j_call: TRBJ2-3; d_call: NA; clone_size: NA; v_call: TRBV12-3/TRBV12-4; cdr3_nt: TGTGCCAGCAGGTCTCTTAGCACAGATACGCAGTATTTT; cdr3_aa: CASRSLSTDTQYF
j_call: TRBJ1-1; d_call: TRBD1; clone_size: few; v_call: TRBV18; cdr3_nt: TGTGCCAGCTCACCCGGGGCAGGGGGCGTAGAGAACACGGTCGCTGAAGCTTTCTTT; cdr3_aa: CASSPGAGGVENTVAEAFF
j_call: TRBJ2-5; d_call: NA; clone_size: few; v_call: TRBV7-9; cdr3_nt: TGTGCCAGCAGCTTTAGGGGACAAGGGCAAGAGACCCAGTACTTC; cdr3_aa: CASSFRGQGQETQYF
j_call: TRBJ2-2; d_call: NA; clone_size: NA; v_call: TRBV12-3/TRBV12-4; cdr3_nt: TGTGCCAGCAGTCCTGCCGCACTAAGGGGGGGTTTGGAGCTGTTTTTT; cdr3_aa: CASSPAALRGGLELFF
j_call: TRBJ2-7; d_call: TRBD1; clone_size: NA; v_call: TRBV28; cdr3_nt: TGTGCCAGCAGAACCAGGGGAAAGGGACAGGGGTTCTACGAGCAGTACTTC; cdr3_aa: CASRTRGKGQGFYEQYF
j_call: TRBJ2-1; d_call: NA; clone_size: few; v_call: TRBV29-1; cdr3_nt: TGCAGCGTTGTGGGCGGATTTGAGCAGTTCTTC; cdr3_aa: CSVVGGFEQFF
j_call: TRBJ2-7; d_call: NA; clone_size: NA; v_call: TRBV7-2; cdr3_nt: TGTGCCAGCAGCTTCGCCCGGGGCTCCTACGGGCAGTACTTC; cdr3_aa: CASSFARGSYGQYF
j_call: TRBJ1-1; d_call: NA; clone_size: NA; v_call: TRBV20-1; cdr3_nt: TGCAGTGCTAGAGCCCCCGGGACGATGGCAGGGTCGAACACTGAAGCTTTCTTT; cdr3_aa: CSARAPGTMAGSNTEAFF
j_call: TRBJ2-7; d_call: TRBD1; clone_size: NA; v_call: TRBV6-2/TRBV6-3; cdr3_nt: TGTGCCAGCAGACCCTACGGACAGGGAATCTCCCCCTACGAGCAGTACTTC; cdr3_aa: CASRPYGQGISPYEQYF
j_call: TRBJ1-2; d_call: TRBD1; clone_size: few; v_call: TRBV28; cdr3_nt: TGTGCCAGCAGTTTTCAGGGGGCTCGTGGCTACACCTTC; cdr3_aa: CASSFQGARGYTF
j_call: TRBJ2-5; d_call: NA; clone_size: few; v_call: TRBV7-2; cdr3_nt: TGTGCCAGCAGCTTTCAACAGGGCCAAGAGACCCAGTACTTC; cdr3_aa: CASSFQQGQETQYF
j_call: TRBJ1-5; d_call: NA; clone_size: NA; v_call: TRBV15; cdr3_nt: TGTGCCACCAGCAGAGATTTTGACGCCCAGCAGCCCCAGCATTTT; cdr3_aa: CATSRDFDAQQPQHF
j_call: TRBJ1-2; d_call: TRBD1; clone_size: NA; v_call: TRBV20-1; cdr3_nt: TGCAGTGCTCATACACAGGGGATGGCTTATGGCTACACCTTC; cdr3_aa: CSAHTQGMAYGYTF